Each of the 20 T cell receptor beta chains below was sequenced from the same sample in a study of tumor-infiltrating lymphocytes in primary liver carcinoma (dated by TCRdb to about 2017). Instrument on record: Illumina HiSeq 2500. TCRbeta-specific cDNA was reverse-transcribed from around 0.45 ug total RNA using a constant-region primer and ProtoScript II reverse transcriptase. The TCRbeta libraries were prepared through three rounds of nested multiplex PCR following a slightly modified ARM-PCR procedure. The first two PCR rounds used multiplex TRBV1-TRBV30 forward primers with a Cbeta reverse primer, each for approximately 11 cycles. TCRdb applied fastp at Q25 and MiXCR to the public reads, then kept only in-frame beta chains. CDR3 protein duplicates are merged, each entry listing the most common genes and DNA. This sample holds approximately 79,000 distinct CDR3 sequences; 55% to 75% were observed only once. Around 30% of the sample comes from the top ten.

Without any cell sorting, total RNA and DNA were co-extracted from approximately 22-30 mg of bulk tissue using the AllPrep DNA/RNA mini kit. The sample taken for sequencing was liver tumor tissue from sampling region 4. The cell subset or site label, read with the paper, signifies: tumor region T4, right-lateral pole. These receptors were collected from a man in his forties or fifties with primary liver carcinoma and hepatitis B virus infection.

About this clonotype: An end of the junction does not agree with germline; a read error may underlie this. The genes are TRBV29-1 and TRBJ2-3; D is possibly TRBD2 (6 bases). CDR1 is SQVTM, CDR2 ANQGSEA, per germline. The CDR3 has 15 residues. Here the CDR3 DNA reads TGTAGCGTTCCCGGGACTTCTTCTAGCACAGATACGCAGTATTTT. Translation: CSVPGTSSSTDTQYF.

To note about this clonotype: A read error may produce the germline difference seen at one junction end. The V and J genes are TRBV4-1 and TRBJ2-7, with D perhaps TRBD2 (5 bases). The V gene's germline CDR1 is MGHRA and CDR2 YSYEKL. CDR3 length: 16 residues. The CDR3 region is CAGSQHTSGSNYEQYF. CDR3 sequence (DNA): TGCGCCGGCAGCCAACATACTAGTGGGAGTAACTACGAGCAGTACTTC.

This clonotype was recorded once. The junction departs from germline at one end; a sequencing error may be responsible. V and J are TRBV6-5 and TRBJ2-5; 7 positions match TRBD1. CDR1 MNHEY and CDR2 SVGAGI come from the germline V gene. The CDR3 is 20 amino acids. Here the CDR3 reads CASSYRFETGLLPEWETQHF. The CDR3 DNA sequence: TGTGCCAGCAGTTACCGATTCGAGACAGGGCTCCTCCCCGAGTGGGAGACCCAGCACTTC.

The table lists this clonotype with a few counts. A much larger clone differs by one base, so this may be a read error. The V call is TRBV7-9, the J call TRBJ2-1; perhaps TRBD2 as D (6 bases). V gave up 5 bases and J gave up 6 bases, with 17 bases separating them. Germline V gene lookup returns CDR1 SEHNR and CDR2 FQNEAQ (reference sequence). CDR3 length: 15 amino acids. The CDR3 spells CASSARGTRGNEQFF. The CDR3 bases are TGTGCCAGCAGCGCCCGGGGGACGAGGGGCAATGAGCAGTTCTTC.

Details on this clonotype: One end of the junction is discordant with germline, which a read error may explain. The chain recombines TRBV29-1 with TRBJ2-5; D is undetermined. Germline CDR1 SQVTM, CDR2 ANQGSEA. The CDR3 is 12 amino acids. CDR3 residues: CSGRAYQGTQYF. For the CDR3, the DNA is TGCAGCGGCCGGGCGTACCAAGGGACCCAGTACTTC.

A few counts support this clonotype. Mismatch with germline at one junction end may stem from a read error. The chain employs TRBV7-9 and TRBJ2-7, with D maybe TRBD1 (6 bases). This CDR3 region has 12 residues. The germline V gene has CDR1 SEHNR and CDR2 FQNEAQ (reference sequence). CDR3 sequence: CASGLVGGEQYF. As DNA, the CDR3 is TGTGCCAGCGGCTTAGTAGGGGGCGAGCAGTACTTC.

This clonotype has a handful of counts. The V and J genes are TRBV5-1 and TRBJ2-7; no definite D call. CDR3 length: 12 amino acids. In germline, CDR1 is SGHRS, CDR2 YFSETQ. The V end lost 1 base, the J end lost 2 bases, and 4 bases lay between the germline ends. The CDR3 bases are TGCGCCAGCAGCTTGAGACCCTACGAGCAGTACTTC. The encoded protein is CASSLRPYEQYF.

This clonotype has a count of ten or more. The chain has TRBV30 and TRBJ1-1, with D unclear. The CDR3 length is 13 residues. Per the germline V gene, CDR1 is GTSNPN and CDR2 is SVGIG (reference sequence). V shed 2 bases and J shed 1 base, with 8 bases lying between them. In nucleotides, the CDR3 is TGTGCCTGGAGTATCAGAGGGAACACTGAAGCTTTCTTT. Protein: CAWSIRGNTEAFF.

Remarks on this clonotype: The CDR3 carries no conserved terminal phenylalanine or tryptophan, so it likely arises from a read error. No DNA is shown, since the ends of the CDR3 on it are uncertain; the CDR3 is the one TCRdb lists. The chain recombines TRBV4-1 with TRBJ2-7. Germline V CDR1 and CDR2: MGHRA, YSYEKL. Termini included, the CDR3 measures 14 amino acids. CDR3 in amino acids: CASSQDMAVIEEYL.

Note on this clonotype: The junction shows a germline mismatch at one end, possibly a read error. This chain links TRBV5-1 with TRBJ2-2; D is ambiguous. The CDR3 is 15 residues long. Germline CDR1 is SGHRS and CDR2 is YFSETQ. The CDR3 loop reads CANSFRTTNTGELFF. CDR3 bases: TGCGCCAACAGCTTCAGGACCACGAACACAGGGGAGCTGTTTTTT. Full variable domain (rest looked up from reference TRBV5-1 and TRBJ2-2): KAGVTQTPRYLIKTRGQQVTLSCSPISGHRSVSWYQQTPGQGLQFLFEYFSETQRNKGNFPGRFSGRQFSNSRSEMNVSTLELGDSALYLCANSFRTTNTGELFFGEGSRLTVL.

This clonotype was observed a handful of times. This may be a read error: a much more frequent sequence differs by one nucleotide. The rearrangement links TRBV29-1 to TRBJ2-3; 8 nucleotides align to TRBD2. The CDR3 covers 13 residues. CDR1 SQVTM and CDR2 ANQGSEA come from the germline V gene. J lost 8 bases, V lost 2 bases, and 6 bases had no gene match. The CDR3 DNA reads TGCAGCGTTGAACGGGAGGGATTGGGTACGCAGTATTTT. Translated, it gives CSVEREGLGTQYF.

Concerning this clonotype itself: The junction and the germline gene differ at one end; a read error may be behind it. The DNA of the CDR3 is TGCGCCAGCAGCCAAGAAGTTGCTAACACCGGGGAGCCGTTCTTT. It codes for CASSQEVANTGEPFF. V is TRBV4-1 and J is TRBJ2-2, with D maybe TRBD2 (5 bases). The CDR3 is made up of 15 amino acids. CDR1 and CDR2 from the germline V gene are MGHRA and YSYEKL.

This clonotype was recorded many times. The chain recombines TRBV7-8 with TRBJ2-7, with a weak D call TRBD1 (5 bases). The V gene lost 4 bases and the J gene lost 0 bases, with 13 bases spanning the gap. The length of the CDR3 is 15 residues. Germline V gene sequence: CDR1 SGHVS, CDR2 FQNEAQ. CDR3 nucleotide sequence: TGTGCCAGCAGCTCCACCCCCGACAGCTCCTACGAGCAGTACTTC. Translating it yields CASSSTPDSSYEQYF. Based on the CDR3 plus reference TRBV7-8 and TRBJ2-7, the full variable domain is GAGVSQSPRYKVAKRGQDVALRCDPISGHVSLFWYQQALGQGPEFLTYFQNEAQLDKSGLPSDRFFAERPEGSVSTLKIQRTQQEDSAVYLCASSSTPDSSYEQYFGPGTRLTVT.

The J gene is TRBJ2-3, the V gene TRBV13, with unresolved D. The V end was cut by 10 bases, the J end by 2 bases, with 13 bases between. Germline V CDR1 and CDR2: PRHDT, FYEKMQ (reference sequence). This CDR3 has 13 amino acids. CDR3: CANNFWNTDTQYF. DNA of the CDR3: TGTGCCAACAACTTCTGGAACACAGATACGCAGTATTTT.

This clonotype was seen at least ten times. The V call is TRBV2, the J call TRBJ1-4; no firm D call. Germline CDR1 and CDR2: SNHLY and FYNNEI. The V end lost 6 bases, the J end lost 8 bases, and 13 bases lay between the germline ends. The CDR3 has 13 amino acids. CDR3: CASSGPSREKLFF. In DNA, the CDR3 is TGTGCCAGCAGCGGACCTTCGAGGGAAAAACTGTTTTTT.

This clonotype turned up a few times. A much larger clone differs from this one at a single base, so this may be a read error. The rearrangement joins TRBV13 to TRBJ2-7, with TRBD2 as a possible D gene (5 bases). The CDR3 contains 14 residues. The V gene's germline CDR1 is PRHDT and CDR2 FYEKMQ (reference sequence). The DNA for the CDR3 is TGTGCCAACAGCATAAAACTAGGCTCCTACGAGCAGTACTTC. As protein: CANSIKLGSYEQYF.

This clonotype was seen a few times. A much larger clone lies a single base off, so this may be a read error. The chain couples TRBV7-9 to TRBJ2-5, with 11 bases aligning to TRBD1. The CDR3 consists of 15 residues. Germline lookup yields CDR1 SEHNR and CDR2 FQNEAQ (reference sequence). The CDR3 region is CANSWRDRGQETQYF. The CDR3 DNA follows: TGTGCCAACAGCTGGAGGGACAGGGGGCAAGAGACCCAGTACTTC. Full variable domain (outside the CDR3, taken from reference TRBV7-9 and TRBJ2-5): DTGVSQNPRHKITKRGQNVTFRCDPISEHNRLYWYRQTLGQGPEFLTYFQNEAQLEKSRLLSDRFSAERPKGSFSTLEIQRTEQGDSAMYLCANSWRDRGQETQYFGPGTRLLVL.

Details on this clonotype: A read error may account for a junction end that differs from germline. The chain joins TRBV11-2 to TRBJ1-5; D might be TRBD1 (5 bases). This CDR3 is 14 amino acids long. In germline, CDR1 is SGHAT, CDR2 FQNNGV. The CDR3 bases are TGCGCCAGCAGCGACCTATACACAGGTCAGCCCCAACATTTT. Translation gives CASSDLYTGQPQHF.

To note about this clonotype: A much larger clone lies one base from this, so it may be a read error. The chain couples TRBV30 to TRBJ1-1; D is unclear. CDR1 and CDR2 (germline): GTSNPN, SVGIG (reference sequence). This CDR3 has 13 residues. CDR3 residues: CAWSIRGNTEASF. CDR3 nucleotides: TGTGCCTGGAGTATCAGAGGGAACACTGAAGCTTCCTTT. Based on the CDR3 plus reference TRBV30 and TRBJ1-1, the full variable domain is SQTIHQWPATLVQPVGSPLSLECTVEGTSNPNLYWYRQAAGRGLQLLFYSVGIGQISSEVPQNLSASRPQDRQFILSSKKLLLSDSGFYLCAWSIRGNTEASFGQGTRLTVV.

This clonotype was observed at least ten times. V is TRBV6-1 and J is TRBJ2-7, with no clear D. V was pared by 5 bases and J by 2 bases, with 7 bases between. From germline, CDR1 is MNHNS and CDR2 SASEGT. CDR3 length: 12 residues. Written as DNA, the CDR3 is TGTGCCAGCAGTAACGGACCCTACGAGCAGTACTTC. The encoded protein is CASSNGPYEQYF.